This T cell receptor beta chain was identified during a study of blood T cells in healthy people across ages (dated by TCRdb to between 2014 and 2016). The study in broad terms: In model experiments, roughly one uniquely barcoded TCR beta cDNA molecule per two T cells was captured by template switching. To track age-related changes in TCR beta repertoire diversity, the study relied on deep sequencing normalized with unique cDNA molecular identifiers. The donors were divided into four age groups: young (average approximately 16 years), middle-aged (about 39), aged (around 67) and long-lived (more than 75). Donors of different ages were randomly distributed across sequencing lanes to avoid experimental bias. For two donors (one aged 18 to 29 and one aged 80 or older), the study analyzed two additional independent replicas of 1 million unique cDNA reads from the same blood draw.

With respect to this clonotype: Its recognized antigen is unknown. No much larger clonotype is one base removed from it; base qualities were not supplied.

What the authors observed across the whole study: Because profiling used bulk unsorted PBMCs, naive and antigen-experienced compartments could not be compared conclusively. Compared with the aged group, the long-lived group had more naive CD4+ T cells, fewer expanded clones and increased TCR diversity, a pattern suggesting age selection. Estimates of total diversity from one million sequenced T cells were regarded as lower bounds and underestimates. As age increased, observed TCR beta diversity per million T cells dropped in a roughly linear way, and a significant reduction was already evident by age approximately 40. A strong correlation was found between observed TCR beta diversity and the percentage of naive T cells measured by flow cytometry. The CMV infection status of donors was not known, potentially confounding age-related changes in expanded clonotypes.

The library was obtained by 5' RACE. Instrument used: Illumina HiSeq 2500. A second PCR of 7 to 11 cycles was run with a J-beta primer mix and a sample-barcoded 5' primer. Each TCR beta cDNA molecule received a unique molecular identifier from a template-switch 5' adaptor carrying 12 random nucleotides. At least 2.5 million CDR3-containing paired-end reads were obtained from each sample. First-strand cDNA was synthesized from all RNA with the Mint cDNA synthesis kit, primed by a TRBC-specific oligonucleotide. Following uracil-DNA glycosylase treatment, all cDNA underwent a first 18-cycle PCR with the universal primers M1SS and BC2_uni_R. In the source study's methods: Normalization of each sample was performed by random selection of 1 million high-quality reads, each carrying a distinct molecular identifier. Reads with shared molecular identifiers were discarded instead of being binned into consensus sequences. CDR3 identification, clonotype clustering and error correction used MiTCR with a Q25 quality threshold and the strictest error-elimination algorithm. A nonparametric unseen species model with Euler transformation was used to estimate a lower bound on total TCR beta diversity. The public sequencing data were trimmed at Q25 with fastp and processed into clonotypes with MiXCR by TCRdb, which kept only in-frame beta chains. Every entry covers one CDR3 protein and lists the most common genes and DNA from its rows. It is TCRdb's table, rather than the study itself, that gives the V and J calls and clone size. This sample comprises 550,000 to 750,000 distinct CDR3 sequences, around 21% of them detected only once. Roughly 3.4% of the sample lies in the top ten.

From cysteine to phenylalanine, the CDR3 is 14 amino acids long. The retained sequence is limited to the CDR3, 42 bases, with the frame set at the first base. In the germline V gene, CDR1 corresponds to ENHRY and CDR2 to SYGVKD. The V and J ends are trimmed by 3 bases and 1 base, leaving 9 bases between them. Donors were a few dozen systemically healthy Caucasian individuals from Russia aged 6 to 90 years. About 9.6 milliliters of peripheral blood were collected from each donor into EDTA-treated Vacutainer tubes. Ficoll-Paque density-gradient centrifugation was used to isolate PBMCs, with at least 6 million per sample. Trizol reagent was used to extract total RNA from the PBMCs, yielding at least 6 micrograms per sample. For every donor, flow cytometry on a PBMC aliquot measured the percentage of naive CD45RAhigh/CD27high T cells.

The origin of this receptor is a man in his 70s in good health. In this chain, TRBV10-3 is recombined with TRBJ1-1, with the D segment identity uncertain. Sample: blood. Here the CDR3 is given as CAISDVSGNTEAFF. The bases are TGTGCCATCAGTGATGTTTCAGGGAACACTGAAGCTTTCTTT.